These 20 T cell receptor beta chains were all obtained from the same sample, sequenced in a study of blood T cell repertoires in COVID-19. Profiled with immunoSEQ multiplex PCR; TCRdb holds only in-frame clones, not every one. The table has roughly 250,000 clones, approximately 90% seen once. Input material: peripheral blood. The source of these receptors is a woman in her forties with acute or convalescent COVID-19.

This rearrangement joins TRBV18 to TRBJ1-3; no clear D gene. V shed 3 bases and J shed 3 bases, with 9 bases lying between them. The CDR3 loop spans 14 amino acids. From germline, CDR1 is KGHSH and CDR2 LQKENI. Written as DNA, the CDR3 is TGTGCCAGCTCACCGAGGGATGATGGAAACACCATATATTTT. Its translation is CASSPRDDGNTIYF.

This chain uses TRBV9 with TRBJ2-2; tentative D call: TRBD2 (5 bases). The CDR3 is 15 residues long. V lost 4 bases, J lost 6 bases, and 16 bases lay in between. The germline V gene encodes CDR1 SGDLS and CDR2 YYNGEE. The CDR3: CASSPRGSVAGELFF. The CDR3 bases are TGTGCCAGCAGCCCCCGGGGTAGCGTAGCCGGGGAGCTGTTTTTT.

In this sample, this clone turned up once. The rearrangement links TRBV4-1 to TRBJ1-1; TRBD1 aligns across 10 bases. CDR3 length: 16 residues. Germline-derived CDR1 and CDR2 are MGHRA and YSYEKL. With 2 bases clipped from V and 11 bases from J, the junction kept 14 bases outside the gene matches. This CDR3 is CASSQPDRDRGPLAFF. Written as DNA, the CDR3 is TGCGCCAGCAGCCAACCTGACCGGGACAGGGGTCCATTGGCTTTCTTT.

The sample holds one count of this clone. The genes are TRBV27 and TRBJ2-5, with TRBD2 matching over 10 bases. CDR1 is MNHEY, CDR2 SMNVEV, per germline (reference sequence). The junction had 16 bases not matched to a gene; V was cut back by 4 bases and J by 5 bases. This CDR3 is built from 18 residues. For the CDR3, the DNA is TGTGCCAGCAGTTCCTCCCTCAGCGGGGGGGCCTTGGGGGAGACCCAGTACTTC. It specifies CASSSSLSGGALGETQYF.

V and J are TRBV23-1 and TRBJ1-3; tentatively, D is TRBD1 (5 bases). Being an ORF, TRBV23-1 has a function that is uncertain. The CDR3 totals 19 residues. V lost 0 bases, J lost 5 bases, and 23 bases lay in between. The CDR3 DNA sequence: TGCGCCAGCAGTCAATCCCGCTGGCGGGGGTGTTATCTGAGAAACACCATATATTTT. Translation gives CASSQSRWRGCYLRNTIYF.

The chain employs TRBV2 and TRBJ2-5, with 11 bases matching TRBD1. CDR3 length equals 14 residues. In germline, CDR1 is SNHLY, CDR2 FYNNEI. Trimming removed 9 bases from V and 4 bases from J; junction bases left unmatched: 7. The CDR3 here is CASGQGALRETQYF. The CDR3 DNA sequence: TGTGCCAGTGGACAGGGGGCGCTTAGAGAGACCCAGTACTTC. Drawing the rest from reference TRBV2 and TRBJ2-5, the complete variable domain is EPEVTQTPSHQVTQMGQEVILRCVPISNHLYFYWYRQILGQKVEFLVSFYNNEISEKSEIFDDQFSVERPDGSNFTLKIRSTKLEDSAMYFCASGQGALRETQYFGPGTRLLVL.

CDR3 DNA sequence: TGTGCCAGCAGCGAGGGACAGCGGCGGAGGGGCTACACCTTC. It encodes CASSEGQRRRGYTF. The rearrangement joins TRBV9 to TRBJ1-2; 7 bases fit TRBD1. The CDR3 contains 14 residues. CDR1 is SGDLS and CDR2 is YYNGEE in the germline V gene. The V gene end was trimmed by 3 bases and the J gene end by 8 bases; junction bases not matched to a gene: 10. The complete variable domain, with remaining parts taken from reference TRBV9 and TRBJ1-2, reads DSGVTQTPKHLITATGQRVTLRCSPRSGDLSVYWYQQSLDQGLQFLIQYYNGEERAKGNILERFSAQQFPDLHSELNLSSLELGDSALYFCASSEGQRRRGYTFGSGTRLTVV.

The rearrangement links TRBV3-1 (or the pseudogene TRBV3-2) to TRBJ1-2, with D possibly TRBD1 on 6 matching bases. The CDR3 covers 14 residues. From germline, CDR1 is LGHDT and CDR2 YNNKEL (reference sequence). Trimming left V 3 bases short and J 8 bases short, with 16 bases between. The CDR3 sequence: CASSQSLQGVGYTF. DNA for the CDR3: TGTGCCAGCAGCCAGAGCTTACAGGGAGTCGGCTACACCTTC.

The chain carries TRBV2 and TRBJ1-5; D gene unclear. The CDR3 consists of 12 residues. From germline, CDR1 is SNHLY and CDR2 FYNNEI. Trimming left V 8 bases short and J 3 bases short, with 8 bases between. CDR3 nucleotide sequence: TGTGCCAGCGAGGGATACAATCAGCCCCAGCATTTT. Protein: CASEGYNQPQHF.

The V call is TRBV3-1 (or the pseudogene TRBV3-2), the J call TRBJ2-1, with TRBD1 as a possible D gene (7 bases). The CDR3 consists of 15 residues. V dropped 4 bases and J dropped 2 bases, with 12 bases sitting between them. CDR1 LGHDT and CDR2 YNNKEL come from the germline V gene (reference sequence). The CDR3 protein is CASSLQGGTYNEQFF. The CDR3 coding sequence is TGTGCCAGCAGCCTTCAGGGGGGAACCTACAATGAGCAGTTCTTC.

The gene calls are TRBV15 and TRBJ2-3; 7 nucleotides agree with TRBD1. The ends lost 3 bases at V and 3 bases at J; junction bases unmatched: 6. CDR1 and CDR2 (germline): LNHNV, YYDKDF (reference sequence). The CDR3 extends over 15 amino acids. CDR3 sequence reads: CATSRGTAITDTQYF. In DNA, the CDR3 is TGTGCCACCAGCAGGGGGACAGCTATTACAGATACGCAGTATTTT. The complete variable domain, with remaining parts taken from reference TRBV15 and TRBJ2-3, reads DAMVIQNPRYQVTQFGKPVTLSCSQTLNHNVMYWYQQKSSQAPKLLFHYYDKDFNNEADTPDNFQSRRPNTSFCFLDIRSPGLGDTAMYLCATSRGTAITDTQYFGPGTRLTVL.

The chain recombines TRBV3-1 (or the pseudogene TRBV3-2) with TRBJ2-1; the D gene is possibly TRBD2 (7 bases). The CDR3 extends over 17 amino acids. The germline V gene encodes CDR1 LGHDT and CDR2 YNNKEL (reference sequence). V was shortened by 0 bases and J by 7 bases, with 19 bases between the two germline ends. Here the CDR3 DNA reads TGTGCCAGCAGCCAAGAGGAGGGCGGGGGCTTCGGAAATGAGCAGTTCTTC. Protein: CASSQEEGGGFGNEQFF.

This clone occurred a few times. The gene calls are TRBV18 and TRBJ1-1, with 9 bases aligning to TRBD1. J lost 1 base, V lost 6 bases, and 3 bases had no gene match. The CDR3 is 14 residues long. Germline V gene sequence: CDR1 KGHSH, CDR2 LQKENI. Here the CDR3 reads CASSRQGGNTEAFF. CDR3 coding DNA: TGTGCCAGCTCCCGACAGGGGGGGAACACTGAAGCTTTCTTT. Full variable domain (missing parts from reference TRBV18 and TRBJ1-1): NAGVMQNPRHLVRRRGQEARLRCSPMKGHSHVYWYRQLPEEGLKFMVYLQKENIIDESGMPKERFSAEFPKEGPSILRIQQVVRGDSAAYFCASSRQGGNTEAFFGQGTRLTVV.

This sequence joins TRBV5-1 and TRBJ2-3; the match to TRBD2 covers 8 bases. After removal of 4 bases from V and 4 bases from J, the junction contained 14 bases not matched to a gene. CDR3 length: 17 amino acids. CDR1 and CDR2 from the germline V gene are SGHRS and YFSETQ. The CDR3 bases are TGCGCCAGCAGCCAGGACCCCGGGAGGGGCGTAGCAGATACGCAGTATTTT. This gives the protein CASSQDPGRGVADTQYF.

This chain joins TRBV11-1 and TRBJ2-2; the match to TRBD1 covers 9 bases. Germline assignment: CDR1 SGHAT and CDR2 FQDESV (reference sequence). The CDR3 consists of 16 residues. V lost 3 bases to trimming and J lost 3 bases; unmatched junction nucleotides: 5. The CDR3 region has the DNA TGTGCCAGCAGCTTGGCCGGGACAGGGCACACCGGGGAGCTGTTTTTT. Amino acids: CASSLAGTGHTGELFF. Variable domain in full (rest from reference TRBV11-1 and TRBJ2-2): EAEVAQSPRYKITEKSQAVAFWCDPISGHATLYWYRQILGQGPELLVQFQDESVVDDSQLPKDRFSAERLKGVDSTLKIQPAELGDSAMYLCASSLAGTGHTGELFFGEGSRLTVL.

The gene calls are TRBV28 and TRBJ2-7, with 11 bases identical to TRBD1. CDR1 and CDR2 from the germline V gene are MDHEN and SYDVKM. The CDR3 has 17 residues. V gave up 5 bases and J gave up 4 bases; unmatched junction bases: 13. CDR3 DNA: TGTGCCAGCAGTCCTCCCCCCCGGGACAGGGGGATATACGAGCAGTACGTC. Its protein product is CASSPPPRDRGIYEQYV.

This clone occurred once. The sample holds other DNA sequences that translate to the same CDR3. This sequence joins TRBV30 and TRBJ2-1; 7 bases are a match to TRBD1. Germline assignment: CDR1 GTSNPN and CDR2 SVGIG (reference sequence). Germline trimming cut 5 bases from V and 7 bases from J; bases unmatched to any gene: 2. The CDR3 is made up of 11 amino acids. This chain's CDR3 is CAWDRVNEQFF. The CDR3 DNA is TGTGCCTGGGACAGGGTGAATGAGCAGTTCTTC.

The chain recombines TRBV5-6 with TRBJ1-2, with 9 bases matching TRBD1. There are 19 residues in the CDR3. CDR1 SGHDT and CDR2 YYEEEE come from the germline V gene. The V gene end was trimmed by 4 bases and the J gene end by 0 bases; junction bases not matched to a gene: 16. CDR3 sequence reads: CASSQEGRQGVRANYGYTF. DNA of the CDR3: TGTGCCAGCAGCCAGGAAGGTCGACAGGGGGTGAGAGCTAACTATGGCTACACCTTC.

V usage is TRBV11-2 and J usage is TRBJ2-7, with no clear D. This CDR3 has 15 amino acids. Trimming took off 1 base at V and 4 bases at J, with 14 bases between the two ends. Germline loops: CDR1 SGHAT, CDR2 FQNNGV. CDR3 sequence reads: CASSLGAGLDYEQYV. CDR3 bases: TGTGCCAGCAGCTTAGGGGCAGGTTTGGATTACGAGCAGTACGTC.

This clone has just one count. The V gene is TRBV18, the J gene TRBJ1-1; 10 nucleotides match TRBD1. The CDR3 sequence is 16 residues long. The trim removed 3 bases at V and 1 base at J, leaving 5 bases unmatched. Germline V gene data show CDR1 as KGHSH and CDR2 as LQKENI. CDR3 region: CASSPVTGGTNTEAFF. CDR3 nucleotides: TGTGCCAGCTCACCCGTGACAGGGGGCACGAACACTGAAGCTTTCTTT.